The 21 T cell receptor beta chains reported below all come from one sample, sequenced in a study of blood T cell repertoires in COVID-19. Libraries were prepared by immunoSEQ multiplex PCR; TCRdb keeps only in-frame clonotypes and omits some of them. This sample has fewer than 250,000 clones, with almost 85% found just once. The specimen was peripheral blood. The origin of the receptors is a woman in her seventies with active or convalescent COVID-19.

The chain is built from TRBV29-1 and TRBJ2-7, with TRBD1 matching 9 bases. Per germline, CDR1 SQVTM and CDR2 ANQGSEA. The CDR3 runs to 13 residues. The V gene end was trimmed by 5 bases and the J gene end by 1 base; junction bases not matched to a gene: 3. CDR3 amino acids: CSVPGTGSYEQYF. The CDR3 coding sequence is TGCAGCGTTCCCGGGACAGGGTCCTACGAGCAGTACTTC.

This chain links TRBV4-1 with TRBJ2-1, with D possibly matching TRBD2 (6 bases). Germline CDR1 reads MGHRA; CDR2 reads YSYEKL. Trimming stripped 4 bases from V and 8 bases from J, with 15 bases between. This CDR3 region has 14 residues. The CDR3 coding sequence is TGCGCCAGCAGCCTCGTGCGGGAACGGGATGAGCAGTTCTTC. Protein sequence: CASSLVRERDEQFF.

There are a few counts of this clone. The V and J genes are TRBV21-1 and TRBJ2-7; the D call of TRBD1 is as the table states it, not checked on the DNA. TRBV21-1 is listed as a pseudogene. The CDR3 loop spans 15 amino acids. In DNA form, the CDR3 reads TGTGCCAGCAGCAAAGGGTCAGGGGTATCTTACGAGCAGTACTTC. This encodes CASSKGSGVSYEQYF.

The chain combines TRBV29-1 with TRBJ2-3; no definite D call. Germline CDR1 SQVTM, CDR2 ANQGSEA. Trimming left V 7 bases short and J 12 bases short, with 14 bases between. This CDR3 is built from 10 residues. The CDR3 DNA follows: TGCAGCGCACTTGCCCATAATCAGTATTTT. Its protein product is CSALAHNQYF.

V and J are TRBV11-2 and TRBJ2-2; no reliable D call. This CDR3 region has 15 residues. V was shortened by 5 bases and J by 6 bases, with 16 bases between the two germline ends. Germline values: CDR1 SGHAT, CDR2 FQNNGV. The CDR3 protein is CASSLDGQAPGELFF. In nucleotides, the CDR3 is TGTGCCAGCAGCCTGGATGGGCAGGCCCCCGGGGAGCTGTTTTTT.

The chain recombines TRBV10-3 with TRBJ2-4; the D gene is possibly TRBD1 (6 bases). This CDR3 contains 14 residues. The V gene's germline CDR1 is ENHRY and CDR2 SYGVKD. The V end lost 10 bases, the J end lost 8 bases, and 21 bases lay between the germline ends. The CDR3 loop is CARRGQPVRDIQYF. The CDR3 nucleotides read TGTGCCAGACGCGGACAGCCGGTTAGGGACATTCAGTACTTC.

CDR3: CASSQSFGTSGMREQFF. CDR3 nucleotide sequence: TGCGCCAGCAGCCAATCGTTCGGGACTAGCGGGATGCGTGAGCAGTTCTTC. The gene calls are TRBV4-1 and TRBJ2-1; 13 nucleotides line up with TRBD2. The germline CDR1 and CDR2 sequences are MGHRA and YSYEKL. V lost 2 bases, J lost 9 bases, and 10 bases stayed unmatched. The CDR3 totals 17 residues.

The CDR3: CASRSGTGVIYEQYF. CDR3 sequence (DNA): TGTGCCAGCAGATCCGGGACAGGGGTCATATACGAGCAGTACTTC. This chain links TRBV6-5 with TRBJ2-7; TRBD1 agrees at 10 bases. Germline V lookup: CDR1 MNHEY, CDR2 SVGAGI. The junction had 9 bases not matched to a gene; V was cut back by 6 bases and J by 4 bases. CDR3 size: 15 residues.

The V call is TRBV25-1, the J call TRBJ2-2, with 8 bases that match TRBD1. Germline values: CDR1 MGHDK, CDR2 SYGVNS. J gave up 0 bases and V 4 bases, and 10 bases lay outside the gene matches. The CDR3 totals 18 residues. CDR3 bases: TGTGCCAGCAGTGCCCGGGACAGGTGGAGGGCGAACACCGGGGAGCTGTTTTTT. It specifies CASSARDRWRANTGELFF.

The chain joins TRBV5-1 to TRBJ2-1; 13 nucleotides agree with TRBD2. Unmatched junction bases numbered 4, after V lost 2 bases and J lost 2 bases. The germline gives CDR1 SGHRS, CDR2 YFSETQ. This CDR3 region has 17 residues. The CDR3 reads CASSFETSGRPYNEQFF. The CDR3 DNA reads as TGCGCCAGCAGCTTTGAGACTAGCGGGAGGCCCTACAATGAGCAGTTCTTC.

The chain uses TRBV7-9 and TRBJ2-2, with D uncertain. The CDR3 contains 15 residues. With 2 bases removed from V and 7 bases from J, the gap between germline ends came to 14 bases. CDR1 and CDR2 (germline): SEHNR, FQNEAQ (reference sequence). The CDR3 reads CASSLSLYAGGELFF. CDR3 DNA sequence: TGTGCCAGCAGCTTAAGTCTTTACGCCGGCGGGGAGCTGTTTTTT.

The sample holds one count of this clone. The V and J genes are TRBV6-6 and TRBJ2-1, with TRBD2 matching 11 bases. V lost 6 bases to trimming and J lost 0 bases; unmatched junction nucleotides: 4. The CDR3 consists of 16 residues. Germline CDR1 reads MNHNY; CDR2 reads SVGAGI (reference sequence). The CDR3 DNA is TGTGCCAGCAGCGGTGGACTAGCGGGCTCCTACAATGAGCAGTTCTTC. Protein: CASSGGLAGSYNEQFF.

The chain uses TRBV2 and TRBJ2-1; a possible D gene is TRBD1 (7 bases). Germline-derived CDR1 and CDR2 are SNHLY and FYNNEI. This CDR3 contains 16 residues. V was trimmed by 3 bases and J by 4 bases, leaving 16 bases between them. CDR3 sequence reads: CASSDRGRRGYNEQFF. CDR3 bases: TGTGCCAGCAGTGACAGGGGGAGGAGGGGGTACAATGAGCAGTTCTTC.

V usage is TRBV11-2 and J usage is TRBJ2-1, with D possibly TRBD2 on 6 matching bases. The germline V gene encodes CDR1 SGHAT and CDR2 FQNNGV. The CDR3 covers 15 residues. V lost 0 bases to trimming and J lost 10 bases, with 16 bases between them. The CDR3 spells CASSLDLFLEGEQFF. The CDR3 bases are TGTGCCAGCAGCTTAGATCTATTCCTGGAGGGAGAGCAGTTCTTC.

This clone has a handful of counts. CDR3 residues: CASSEFGREGPRETQYF. CDR3 in DNA: TGTGCCAGCAGTGAATTCGGGCGGGAGGGCCCGCGAGAGACCCAGTACTTC. This chain uses TRBV25-1 with TRBJ2-5, with 9 positions matching TRBD2. Trimming at V came to 1 base and at J to 4 bases, leaving 10 bases not matched to a gene. The CDR3 is 17 residues long. Looked up from germline, CDR1 is MGHDK and CDR2 is SYGVNS.

The chain couples TRBV11-2 to TRBJ2-1, with TRBD2 identical over 8 bases. The CDR3 is made up of 15 amino acids. The trim removed 4 bases at V and 8 bases at J, leaving 10 bases unmatched. Germline V gene sequence: CDR1 SGHAT, CDR2 FQNNGV. The CDR3 loop reads CASSSGLGLRDEQFF. The DNA for the CDR3 is TGTGCCAGCAGCTCGGGACTAGGCCTGAGAGATGAGCAGTTCTTC. Drawing the rest from reference TRBV11-2 and TRBJ2-1, the complete variable domain is EAGVAQSPRYKIIEKRQSVAFWCNPISGHATLYWYQQILGQGPKLLIQFQNNGVVDDSQLPKDRFSAERLKGVDSTLKIQPAKLEDSAVYLCASSSGLGLRDEQFFGPGTRLTVL.

The genes are TRBV7-2 and TRBJ2-1; 14 bases match TRBD2. Trimming cost V 4 bases and J 8 bases; bases outside gene matches: 16. The CDR3 runs 19 residues. The germline gives CDR1 SGHTA, CDR2 FQGNSA. In DNA form, the CDR3 reads TGTGCCAGCAGCTCCTCCTACGGGACTAGCGGGAGTAGGGTCGATGAGCAGTTCTTC. This encodes CASSSSYGTSGSRVDEQFF.

The chain uses TRBV5-6 and TRBJ2-2; no firm D call. Between the trimmed V and J ends, which lost 1 base and 4 bases, there was a span of 8 bases. The CDR3 runs 14 residues. CDR1 is SGHDT and CDR2 is YYEEEE in the germline V gene. This CDR3 reads CASSLRHITGELFF. Written as DNA, the CDR3 is TGTGCCAGCAGCTTGCGACACATCACCGGGGAGCTGTTTTTT.

This clone was seen just once. The gene calls are TRBV7-3 and TRBJ2-1, with 13 nucleotides matching TRBD2. The CDR3 spans 15 residues. Germline V lookup: CDR1 SGHTA, CDR2 FQGTGA. J gave up 9 bases and V 4 bases, and 6 bases lay outside the gene matches. The CDR3 bases are TGTGCCAGCAGCTCACTAGCGGGAGGGCCAGGTGAGCAGTTCTTC. This codes for CASSSLAGGPGEQFF. Combining the CDR3 with reference TRBV7-3 and TRBJ2-1 gives the whole variable domain GAGVSQTPSNKVTEKGKYVELRCDPISGHTALYWYRQSLGQGPEFLIYFQGTGAADDSGLPNDRFFAVRPEGSVSTLKIQRTERGDSAVYLCASSSLAGGPGEQFFGPGTRLTVL.

The chain uses TRBV28 and TRBJ1-1; TRBD1 aligns across 12 bases. The CDR3 covers 15 residues. Germline V CDR1 and CDR2: MDHEN, SYDVKM. After removal of 2 bases from V and 5 bases from J, the junction contained 3 bases not matched to a gene. CDR3 sequence: CASSLGTGGATEAFF. CDR3 DNA: TGTGCCAGCAGTTTAGGGACAGGGGGCGCGACTGAAGCTTTCTTT.

The chain has TRBV18 and TRBJ2-7; no firm D call. V lost 1 base, J lost 1 base, and 5 bases lay in between. The CDR3 has 13 amino acids. CDR1 and CDR2 (germline): KGHSH, LQKENI. The CDR3 is CASSPLVSYEQYF. The CDR3 DNA reads as TGTGCCAGCTCACCACTAGTATCCTACGAGCAGTACTTC.